This T cell receptor beta chain was recovered during a study of PD-1 blockade in classical Hodgkin lymphoma. General study points: Complete responders matched newly diagnosed patients in baseline diversity. Patients starting nivolumab less than 1 year after ASCT had lower diversity and were excluded from later analyses. Reports indicated that newly diagnosed patients had lower baseline TCR diversity than healthy donors did.

TCRdb's copy holds only in-frame clones and misses some; the assay was immunoSEQ multiplex PCR. The data show tens of thousands of clones, about 76% seen once. The time point: cycle 4 day 1 (C4D1), after about 6 weeks of nivolumab. All patients experienced relapse after autologous stem cell transplantation, and brentuximab vedotin exposure was variable. Classification of best responses gave complete response, partial response or progressive disease. About this clone itself: What it binds is not known.

The starting material was peripheral blood mononuclear cells (PBMCs), obtained before the fourth cycle of nivolumab. The clonotype originates from a human donor with classical Hodgkin lymphoma.

CDR3 amino acids: CASRVGQGPYEQYF. In DNA, the CDR3 is TGTGCCAGCAGAGTGGGACAGGGCCCCTACGAGCAGTACTTC. The chain recombines TRBV13 with TRBJ2-7; TRBD1 matches at 9 bases. Germline values: CDR1 PRHDT, CDR2 FYEKMQ (reference sequence). Germline trimming cut 6 bases from V and 2 bases from J; bases unmatched to any gene: 5. The CDR3 has 14 residues.